Sequencing of this TCR beta chain was carried out in a study of blood T cell repertoires in COVID-19. About the research overall: The study drew acute and convalescent COVID-19 samples from the United States, Italy and Spain.

V trimming: 3 bases; J trimming: 2 bases; junction bases outside the gene matches: 12. This CDR3 is built from 18 residues. Germline V gene sequence: CDR1 SGHRS, CDR2 YFSETQ. This clone was picked up one time. The data were produced by immunoSEQ multiplex PCR, yet TCRdb's version contains in-frame clones alone and is incomplete. In the table there are 50,000 to 65,000 clones, 65% to 90% of which are singletons. Sequenced sample: peripheral blood. The V call is TRBV5-1, the J call TRBJ2-5, with TRBD1 identical over 11 bases. The source is a man aged 40-55 years with acute or convalescent COVID-19. The CDR3 region has the DNA TGCGCCAGCAGCTCCGGGACAGGGGGGATCTTAGGACAAGAGACCCAGTACTTC. Translating it yields CASSSGTGGILGQETQYF.